The 22 T cell receptor beta chains listed next were all sequenced from one sample in a study of T cells in Graves' hyperthyroidism and ophthalmopathy. Amplified regions were TCR beta CDR3 sequences from RNA transcripts. Using the HTBI primer set, a first-round RT-PCR was run on the TCR CDR3. TCRdb itself ran the multiplex PCR reads through MiXCR, one entry per CDR3 protein. The repertoire consists of hundreds of thousands of distinct CDR3 sequences, with around 15% occurring once and the leading ten covering roughly 10%. Sequenced: blood. All receptors come from a young woman with Graves' hyperthyroidism.

V gene TRBV24-1 combines with J gene TRBJ2-5; no clear D. Trimming removed 4 bases from V and 1 base from J, with 12 bases in between. The V gene's germline CDR1 is KGHDR and CDR2 SFDVKD. The CDR3 is 15 amino acids. This chain's CDR3 is CATSDPVDPQETQYF. The DNA for the CDR3 is TGTGCCACCAGTGACCCGGTCGACCCCCAAGAGACCCAGTACTTC.

The rearrangement uses TRBV9 and TRBJ2-1, with 8 bases that match TRBD1. The trim removed 3 bases at V and 8 bases at J, leaving 7 bases unmatched. CDR1 is SGDLS, CDR2 YYNGEE, per germline. The CDR3 consists of 14 residues. The CDR3 is CASSDDRGVDEQFF. The CDR3 bases are TGTGCCAGCAGCGACGACAGGGGAGTCGATGAGCAGTTCTTC.

This clonotype was seen a handful of times. The chain carries TRBV11-1 and TRBJ1-1; D is perhaps TRBD1 (6 bases). Germline-derived CDR1 and CDR2 are SGHAT and FQDESV (reference sequence). Trimming removed 6 bases from V and 2 bases from J, with 16 bases in between. The CDR3 extends over 15 amino acids. The CDR3: CASSDSPGANTEAFF. The CDR3 nucleotides read TGTGCCAGCAGTGATTCCCCGGGGGCTAACACTGAAGCTTTCTTT.

This clonotype was counted a few times. This CDR3 reads CATSDQTGTLFSSYNEQFF. The CDR3 DNA reads TGTGCCACCAGTGATCAGACCGGGACACTGTTTAGCTCCTACAATGAGCAGTTCTTC. The V and J genes are TRBV24-1 and TRBJ2-1, with TRBD1 as a possible D gene (6 bases). This CDR3 has 19 amino acids. With 3 bases removed from V and 0 bases from J, the gap between germline ends came to 20 bases. CDR1 is KGHDR, CDR2 SFDVKD, per germline.

A remark on this clonotype: Germline is not matched at one junction end, which may reflect a read error. The chain combines TRBV29-1 with TRBJ1-6; D remains unclear. From germline, CDR1 is SQVTM and CDR2 ANQGSEA. CDR3 length equals 13 residues. CDR3 protein: CSVRQAPDSPLHF. The CDR3 region has the DNA TGCAGCGTTCGTCAGGCGCCCGATTCGCCCCTCCACTTT.

The sample holds a few counts of this clonotype. A read error may account for a junction end that differs from germline. The chain recombines TRBV15 with TRBJ2-4; a weak D match, TRBD2 (6 bases). The length of the CDR3 is 16 residues. Germline V CDR1 and CDR2: LNHNV, YYDKDF (reference sequence). In DNA, the CDR3 is TGTGCCGCCAGCGGATCAGTGATACTAGCCAAAAACATTCAGCACTTC. Translated: CAASGSVILAKNIQHF.

This clonotype was seen many times. The chain links TRBV6-2 or TRBV6-3 to TRBJ2-7, with D perhaps matching TRBD1 (6 bases). The germline V gene has CDR1 MNHEY and CDR2 SVGEGT. The CDR3 runs 11 residues. The CDR3 region has the DNA TGTGCTTCGGACAGTTCCTACGAGCAGTACTTC. The encoded protein is CASDSSYEQYF.

This clonotype showed up many times. The rearrangement joins TRBV12-3 or TRBV12-4 to TRBJ1-6, with a tentative D call TRBD1 (6 bases). The CDR3 contains 14 residues. V was pared by 6 bases and J by 7 bases, with 13 bases between. The DNA for the CDR3 is TGTGCCAGCAGGACCACAGGGTCGAATTCACCCCTCCACTTT. Translation gives CASRTTGSNSPLHF.

Regarding this clonotype: A much bigger clone sits one base away, suggesting this may be a read error. The CDR3 spells CASSQTRGRTPLHF. The CDR3 nucleotides read TGTGCCAGCAGTCAAACAAGGGGCAGGACACCCCTCCACTTT. This rearrangement joins TRBV12-3 or TRBV12-4 to TRBJ1-6; maybe TRBD1 (5 bases). Trimming removed 5 bases from V and 11 bases from J, with 16 bases in between. The CDR3 has 14 amino acids.

In its sample, this clonotype was seen a few times. DNA of the CDR3: TGCAGCGCCGTAGGGGGGAGCAATCAGCCCCAGCATTTT. This encodes CSAVGGSNQPQHF. J is TRBJ1-5 and V is TRBV29-1, with D perhaps matching TRBD1 (6 bases). CDR3 size: 13 residues. V was pared by 7 bases and J by 1 base, with 11 bases between. In germline, CDR1 is SQVTM, CDR2 ANQGSEA.

This clonotype has a count of ten or more. The chain uses TRBV7-9 and TRBJ1-5, with D perhaps TRBD1 (6 bases). Trimming shortened V by 5 bases and J by 3 bases, and 11 bases separated the two germline ends. The CDR3 has 14 residues. In germline, CDR1 is SEHNR, CDR2 FQNEAQ (reference sequence). The CDR3 region is CASSTTGINQPQHF. CDR3 in DNA: TGTGCCAGCAGCACCACAGGGATCAATCAGCCCCAGCATTTT.

This clonotype has a handful of counts. The chain recombines TRBV24-1 with TRBJ2-1; maybe TRBD2 (6 bases). Germline V CDR1 and CDR2: KGHDR, SFDVKD. This CDR3 comprises 11 residues. With 9 bases removed from V and 9 bases from J, the gap between germline ends came to 11 bases. This CDR3 reads CATRGKGEQFF. The CDR3 region has the DNA TGTGCCACCCGGGGGAAGGGTGAGCAGTTCTTC.

This clonotype was seen repeatedly, ten times or more. The rearrangement uses TRBV27 and TRBJ2-1, with 15 nucleotides matching TRBD2. Germline V CDR1 and CDR2: MNHEY, SMNVEV (reference sequence). V shed 8 bases and J 1 base; nucleotides not matched to a gene: 9. CDR3 size: 18 residues. The CDR3 reads CASSLGLAGGLSYNEQFF. Written as DNA, the CDR3 is TGTGCCAGCTCCCTGGGACTAGCGGGAGGTCTTTCCTACAATGAGCAGTTCTTC.

This clonotype was recorded many times. The gene calls are TRBV7-9 and TRBJ2-5; D is perhaps TRBD1 or TRBD2 (5 bases each). The V gene lost 5 bases and the J gene lost 1 base, with 11 bases spanning the gap. CDR3 length equals 14 residues. Germline assignment: CDR1 SEHNR and CDR2 FQNEAQ (reference sequence). Here the CDR3 DNA reads TGTGCCAGCAGCCCGGGACGGACCCAAGAGACCCAGTACTTC. Amino acids: CASSPGRTQETQYF.

The chain employs TRBV6-2 or TRBV6-3 and TRBJ1-2; weak D call: TRBD1 (5 bases). V lost 0 bases, J lost 2 bases, and 13 bases lay in between. The CDR3 has 16 residues. Germline CDR1 is MNHEY and CDR2 is SVGEGT. Here the CDR3 DNA reads TGTGCCAGCAGTTACTCGACGGCAGGGAGGAACTATGGCTACACCTTC. It translates to CASSYSTAGRNYGYTF.

This clonotype was observed at least ten times. The chain combines TRBV28 with TRBJ2-2; no definite D call. V lost 7 bases and J 2 bases, leaving 20 bases between the germline ends. CDR3 length: 17 amino acids. The germline V gene has CDR1 MDHEN and CDR2 SYDVKM. CDR3 loop: CASIQITPYSNTGELFF. CDR3 DNA sequence: TGTGCCAGCATCCAAATTACCCCGTACTCCAACACCGGGGAGCTGTTTTTT.

This chain uses TRBV7-9 with TRBJ2-7; possible D gene TRBD1, 5 bases. The CDR3 covers 15 residues. V lost 5 bases and J 3 bases, leaving 17 bases between the germline ends. Germline values: CDR1 SEHNR, CDR2 FQNEAQ (reference sequence). The CDR3 reads CASSPTSDRVYEQYF. The CDR3 DNA follows: TGTGCCAGCAGCCCGACGAGCGACAGAGTCTACGAGCAGTACTTC.

The rearrangement joins TRBV20-1 to TRBJ2-1; 7 nucleotides line up with TRBD1. With 3 bases clipped from V and 7 bases from J, the junction kept 6 bases outside the gene matches. The germline V gene encodes CDR1 DFQATT and CDR2 SNEGSKA (reference sequence). The CDR3 loop spans 13 amino acids. CDR3 DNA sequence: TGCAGTGCTAGTGGAAGGGGGCGGAATGAGCAGTTCTTC. It is translated as CSASGRGRNEQFF.

The V and J genes are TRBV7-9 and TRBJ1-4; 7 nucleotides agree with TRBD1. This CDR3 contains 12 residues. The V segment lost 10 bases and the J segment 4 bases; nucleotides outside the gene matches: 3. From germline, CDR1 is SEHNR and CDR2 FQNEAQ (reference sequence). The chain's CDR3 is CAIQGVNEKLFF. In nucleotides, the CDR3 is TGTGCCATTCAGGGGGTTAATGAAAAACTGTTTTTT.

The V gene is TRBV6-1, the J gene TRBJ1-2, with a weak D call TRBD1 (6 bases). Germline CDR1 is MNHNS and CDR2 is SASEGT. This CDR3 spans 16 amino acids. Trimming took off 6 bases at V and 6 bases at J, with 23 bases between the two ends. The CDR3 DNA sequence: TGTGCCAGCAGCCGAATTACAGGGAGGGTTAGGAATGGCTACACCTTC. Translation gives CASSRITGRVRNGYTF.

This clonotype appeared many times. This chain's CDR3 is CAEEGTGNTIYF. Here the CDR3 DNA reads TGTGCCGAAGAGGGTACTGGAAACACCATATATTTT. The V call is TRBV30, the J call TRBJ1-3; D remains unclear. V was clipped by 8 bases and J by 2 bases, with 10 bases between them. This CDR3 region has 12 residues. Germline lookup yields CDR1 GTSNPN and CDR2 SVGIG (reference sequence).

This clonotype has just a few counts. The rearrangement uses TRBV10-3 and TRBJ2-4; tentatively, D is TRBD1 (5 bases). Germline V gene lookup returns CDR1 ENHRY and CDR2 SYGVKD. V was trimmed by 3 bases and J by 5 bases, leaving 5 bases between them. The CDR3 spans 12 residues. CDR3 region: CAISDRENIQYF. DNA for the CDR3: TGTGCCATCAGTGACAGGGAAAACATTCAGTACTTC.